This T cell receptor (beta chain) appears in the sequencing data of a study of patients and donors after allogeneic stem cell transplantation. In TCRdb, the RT-PCR reads were re-called with MiXCR into one record per CDR3 protein. The data hold some 960,000 distinct CDR3 sequences, with approximately 19% observed a single time. Sequencing was carried out using blood, either unsorted or a sorted T cell fraction (not recorded which). The receptor was isolated from a human donor who was either an allogeneic HSCT recipient or a stem cell or donor lymphocyte infusion donor (not recorded which). It is not recorded whose cells these are; they may come from a transplant donor.

The CDR3 reads CATNSRTNTGELFF. The DNA for the CDR3 is TGTGCCACCAATTCCAGGACCAACACCGGGGAGCTGTTTTTT. The V and J genes are TRBV24-1 and TRBJ2-2; D not resolved. CDR1 is KGHDR and CDR2 is SFDVKD in the germline V gene. The CDR3 consists of 14 residues. V gave up 8 bases and J gave up 2 bases, with 11 bases separating them.